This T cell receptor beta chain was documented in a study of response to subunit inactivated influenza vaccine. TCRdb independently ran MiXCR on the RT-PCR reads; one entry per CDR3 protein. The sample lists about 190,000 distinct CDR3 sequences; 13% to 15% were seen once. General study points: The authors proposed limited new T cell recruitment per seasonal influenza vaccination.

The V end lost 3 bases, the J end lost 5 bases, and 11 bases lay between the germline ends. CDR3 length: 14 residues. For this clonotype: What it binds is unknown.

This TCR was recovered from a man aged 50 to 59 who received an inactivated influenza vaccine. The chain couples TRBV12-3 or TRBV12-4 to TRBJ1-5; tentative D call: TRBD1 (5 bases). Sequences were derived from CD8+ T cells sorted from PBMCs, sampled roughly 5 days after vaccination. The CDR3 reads CASSFLGGDQPQHF. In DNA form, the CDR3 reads TGTGCCAGCAGTTTTTTGGGGGGGGATCAGCCCCAGCATTTT.